The 17 T cell receptor beta chains presented below share a single source sample, sequenced in a study of blood T cell repertoires in COVID-19 (dated by TCRdb to about 2020). Library prep was done by the immunoSEQ multiplex PCR assay. The table comes from immuneACCESS by way of TCRdb, which keeps in-frame sequences with V and J called. Part of the clones is missing from these tables; in studies checked, under half for an unresolved V gene and the rest for unknown reasons. The sample table contains around 59,000 clones; only one count was recorded for roughly 70% of them. The ten largest clones take up more than 15% of the sample. Sequenced material: peripheral blood. The receptor set was obtained from a woman between 50 and 59 years old with active or convalescent COVID-19.

The chain combines TRBV11-2 with TRBJ2-3, with 7 bases lining up with TRBD1. The CDR3 spans 18 residues. The junction had 19 bases not matched to a gene; V was cut back by 5 bases and J by 5 bases. Germline values: CDR1 SGHAT, CDR2 FQNNGV. In nucleotides, the CDR3 is TGTGCCAGCAGCACAGACGTACGTAACCCACAGGGGAGAGATACGCAGTATTTT. Protein sequence: CASSTDVRNPQGRDTQYF. The variable domain in full, with the rest retrieved from reference TRBV11-2 and TRBJ2-3, is EAGVAQSPRYKIIEKRQSVAFWCNPISGHATLYWYQQILGQGPKLLIQFQNNGVVDDSQLPKDRFSAERLKGVDSTLKIQPAKLEDSAVYLCASSTDVRNPQGRDTQYFGPGTRLTVL.

The J gene is TRBJ1-6, the V gene TRBV21-1; the table's D call of TRBD1 was not tested on the DNA. TRBV21-1 is designated a pseudogene. The CDR3 is 15 residues long. The CDR3 DNA follows: TGTGCCAGCAGCAAAAGCAGGGGATGTAATTCACCCCTCCACTTT. Translation: CASSKSRGCNSPLHF.

This chain joins TRBV28 and TRBJ2-7; D may be TRBD1 (6 bases). The ends were cut back, 5 bases at V and 1 base at J, with 33 bases in the middle. This CDR3 is 21 amino acids long. The germline V gene has CDR1 MDHEN and CDR2 SYDVKM. The CDR3 sequence: CASSPQYKFRPQGHRSYEQYF. The CDR3, as DNA: TGTGCCAGCAGTCCCCAGTATAAGTTTCGCCCACAGGGTCACAGGTCCTACGAGCAGTACTTC. Full variable domain (rest looked up from reference TRBV28 and TRBJ2-7): DVKVTQSSRYLVKRTGEKVFLECVQDMDHENMFWYRQDPGLGLRLIYFSYDVKMKEKGDIPEGYSVSREKKERFSLILESASTNQTSMYLCASSPQYKFRPQGHRSYEQYFGPGTRLTVT.

The V call is TRBV4-1, the J call TRBJ2-7; D remains unclear. Germline V gene sequence: CDR1 MGHRA, CDR2 YSYEKL. Trimming cost V 0 bases and J 1 base, with 13 bases left between them. This CDR3 is built from 16 residues. The CDR3 coding sequence is TGCGCCAGCAGCCAAGATGACCGGTCAGGATCCTACGAGCAGTACTTC. Translated, it gives CASSQDDRSGSYEQYF.

V gene TRBV27 combines with J gene TRBJ2-1, with 8 positions matching TRBD2. Germline loops: CDR1 MNHEY, CDR2 SMNVEV (reference sequence). This CDR3 is built from 15 residues. V dropped 6 bases and J dropped 5; count of bases not matched to a gene: 9. Written as DNA, the CDR3 is TGTGCCAGCAGGAATTGGGCTAGCGGGCACAATGAGCAGTTCTTC. Protein sequence: CASRNWASGHNEQFF.

The chain carries TRBV9 and TRBJ1-1, with D possibly being TRBD1 (6 bases). Germline V lookup: CDR1 SGDLS, CDR2 YYNGEE. V dropped 4 bases and J dropped 1 base, with 14 bases sitting between them. The CDR3 consists of 15 residues. The CDR3 DNA reads TGTGCCAGCAGCCCGCTGGCACAGGGGAACACTGAAGCTTTCTTT. Translation gives CASSPLAQGNTEAFF. Drawing the rest from reference TRBV9 and TRBJ1-1, the complete variable domain is DSGVTQTPKHLITATGQRVTLRCSPRSGDLSVYWYQQSLDQGLQFLIQYYNGEERAKGNILERFSAQQFPDLHSELNLSSLELGDSALYFCASSPLAQGNTEAFFGQGTRLTVV.

In the case of this clone: The same CDR3 is also encoded by other DNA sequences in this sample. The gene calls are TRBV4-1 and TRBJ1-4; 10 bases line up with TRBD1. The CDR3 runs 15 residues. Germline loops: CDR1 MGHRA, CDR2 YSYEKL. Germline trimming cut 4 bases from V and 6 bases from J; bases unmatched to any gene: 5. CDR3 bases: TGCGCCAGCAGCCCCCCCGGACAGGGGGATGAAAAACTGTTTTTT. Its protein is CASSPPGQGDEKLFF.

The chain recombines TRBV19 with TRBJ2-1, with 9 bases identical to TRBD2. The junction had 13 bases not matched to a gene; V was cut back by 1 base and J by 0 bases. Germline V gene data show CDR1 as LNHDA and CDR2 as SQIVND (reference sequence). The CDR3 covers 20 residues. The CDR3: CASSIAGTASGVSSYNEQFF. CDR3 nucleotides: TGTGCCAGTAGTATAGCCGGGACAGCTAGCGGGGTTAGCTCCTACAATGAGCAGTTCTTC. Full variable domain (missing parts from reference TRBV19 and TRBJ2-1): DGGITQSPKYLFRKEGQNVTLSCEQNLNHDAMYWYRQDPGQGLRLIYYSQIVNDFQKGDIAEGYSVSREKKESFPLTVTSAQKNPTAFYLCASSIAGTASGVSSYNEQFFGPGTRLTVL.

The chain has TRBV10-3 and TRBJ2-3; 10 bases align to TRBD2. Trimming at V came to 5 bases and at J to 3 bases, leaving 5 bases not matched to a gene. The CDR3 covers 15 residues. Germline V CDR1 and CDR2: ENHRY, SYGVKD. In DNA form, the CDR3 reads TGTGCCATCAGTCCCTCTAGCGGGAGAACAGATACGCAGTATTTT. This encodes CAISPSSGRTDTQYF.

This rearrangement joins TRBV30 to TRBJ2-5, with 12 positions matching TRBD2. The V gene's germline CDR1 is GTSNPN and CDR2 SVGIG (reference sequence). The CDR3 length is 16 residues. V lost 2 bases and J lost 5; bases outside the gene matches: 9. CDR3 residues: CAWSRLAGVTPETQYF. DNA for the CDR3: TGTGCCTGGAGTCGACTAGCGGGAGTGACCCCGGAGACCCAGTACTTC.

The chain joins TRBV28 to TRBJ1-2; the match to TRBD1 covers 7 bases. J lost 7 bases, V lost 2 bases, and 13 bases had no gene match. The CDR3 extends over 16 amino acids. Germline lookup yields CDR1 MDHEN and CDR2 SYDVKM. The CDR3: CASSLRDSRAGGGYTF. The DNA of the CDR3 is TGTGCCAGCAGTTTAAGGGACAGCAGGGCAGGGGGTGGCTACACCTTC.

The chain joins TRBV28 to TRBJ1-5; 9 bases align to TRBD1. The germline CDR1 and CDR2 sequences are MDHEN and SYDVKM. The CDR3 consists of 18 residues. Unmatched junction bases numbered 11, after V lost 5 bases and J lost 0 bases. CDR3 amino acids: CASSPGQGWPYSNQPQHF. CDR3 in DNA: TGTGCCAGCAGTCCGGGACAGGGTTGGCCATATAGCAATCAGCCCCAGCATTTT.

Here the CDR3 DNA reads TGTGCCAGTTCCCACCGGAGGGGCTCCGCAGATACGCAGTATTTT. It specifies CASSHRRGSADTQYF. V and J are TRBV25-1 and TRBJ2-3; D possibly corresponds to TRBD2 (6 bases). The CDR3 has 15 amino acids. Germline CDR1 and CDR2: MGHDK and SYGVNS. Trimming took 9 bases from V and 4 from J, leaving 20 bases between them.

V and J are TRBV7-9 and TRBJ2-7; maybe TRBD1 (6 bases). This CDR3 has 16 residues. V was trimmed by 3 bases and J by 6 bases, leaving 21 bases between them. Germline V lookup: CDR1 SEHNR, CDR2 FQNEAQ (reference sequence). CDR3 sequence reads: CASSFGPSQGSSEQYF. DNA of the CDR3: TGTGCCAGCAGCTTCGGCCCCTCCCAGGGGAGTAGCGAGCAGTACTTC. The whole variable domain, filled in from reference TRBV7-9 and TRBJ2-7, reads DTGVSQNPRHKITKRGQNVTFRCDPISEHNRLYWYRQTLGQGPEFLTYFQNEAQLEKSRLLSDRFSAERPKGSFSTLEIQRTEQGDSAMYLCASSFGPSQGSSEQYFGPGTRLTVT.

The chain carries TRBV5-6 and TRBJ2-7; the D gene is possibly TRBD2 (5 bases). Germline V lookup: CDR1 SGHDT, CDR2 YYEEEE. The V end was cut by 2 bases, the J end by 8 bases, with 8 bases between. The CDR3 is 11 amino acids. Here the CDR3 DNA reads TGTGCCAGCAGCTTCCGGGAAAAGCAGTACTTC. Translated, it gives CASSFREKQYF.

V gene TRBV2 combines with J gene TRBJ1-1, with D uncertain. Trimming removed 6 bases at V and 2 bases at J, with 4 bases between. The CDR3 is made up of 11 amino acids. Germline V gene sequence: CDR1 SNHLY, CDR2 FYNNEI. The CDR3 DNA sequence: TGTGCCAGCAGATATAACACTGAAGCTTTCTTT. As protein: CASRYNTEAFF.

The table lists this clone with many counts. The V and J genes are TRBV2 and TRBJ2-1; TRBD2 might be the D (6 bases). The CDR3 is 16 residues long. The V end lost 3 bases, the J end lost 0 bases, and 12 bases lay between the germline ends. Germline CDR1 is SNHLY and CDR2 is FYNNEI. For the CDR3, the DNA is TGTGCCAGCAGTGATCCGGCGGGACGCTCCTACAATGAGCAGTTCTTC. It translates to CASSDPAGRSYNEQFF.